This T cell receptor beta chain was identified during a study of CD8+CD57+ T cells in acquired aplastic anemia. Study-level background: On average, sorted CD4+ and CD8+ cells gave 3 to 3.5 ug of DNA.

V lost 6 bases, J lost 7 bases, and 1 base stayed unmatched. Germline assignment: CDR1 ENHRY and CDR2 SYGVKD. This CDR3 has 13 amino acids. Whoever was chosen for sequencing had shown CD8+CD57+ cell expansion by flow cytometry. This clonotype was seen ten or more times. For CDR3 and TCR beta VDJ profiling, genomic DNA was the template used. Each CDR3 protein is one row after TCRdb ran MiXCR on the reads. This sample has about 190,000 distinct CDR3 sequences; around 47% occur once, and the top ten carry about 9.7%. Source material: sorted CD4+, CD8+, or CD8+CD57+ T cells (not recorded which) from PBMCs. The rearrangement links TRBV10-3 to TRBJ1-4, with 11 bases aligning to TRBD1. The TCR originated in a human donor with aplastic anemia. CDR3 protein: CAISGTGGEKLFF. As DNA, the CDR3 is TGTGCCATCAGCGGGACAGGGGGTGAAAAACTGTTTTTT.